These 30 T cell receptor beta chains share one sample of origin, sequenced in a study of blood T cell repertoires in COVID-19. The data were produced by immunoSEQ multiplex PCR, yet TCRdb's version contains in-frame clones alone and is incomplete. The sample consists of approximately 280,000 clones, more than 80% of them appearing once. The sequencing input was peripheral blood. The receptors here all came from a young woman with COVID-19, enrolled during active disease.

In this sample, this clone turned up a few times. V gene TRBV23-1 combines with J gene TRBJ2-1, with D possibly TRBD1 on 5 matching bases. TRBV23-1 is marked as an open reading frame, function uncertain. Between the trimmed V and J ends, which lost 4 bases and 5 bases, there was a span of 24 bases. CDR3 length equals 18 residues. The CDR3 sequence is CASSLYRFRGGKNNEQFF. The CDR3 DNA follows: TGCGCCAGCAGTCTTTATCGTTTTAGGGGCGGCAAGAACAATGAGCAGTTCTTC.

This sequence joins TRBV29-1 and TRBJ1-1; tentative D call: TRBD1 (6 bases). Germline-derived CDR1 and CDR2 are SQVTM and ANQGSEA. CDR3 length: 13 amino acids. Deletions cut 5 bases from V and 1 base from J, with 11 bases between. The CDR3 DNA follows: TGCAGCGTTTCACAGGGAGAGAACACTGAAGCTTTCTTT. As protein: CSVSQGENTEAFF.

In its sample, this clone was seen a few times. The sample contains more than one DNA sequence encoding this CDR3. The chain uses TRBV4-3 and TRBJ2-5; 10 bases are a match to TRBD1. This CDR3 is built from 16 residues. Losses at the gene ends were 0 bases for V and 5 bases for J; bases not matched to a gene: 6. In germline, CDR1 is LGHNA, CDR2 YSLEER. CDR3 region: CASSQDLGTGAETQYF. The CDR3 DNA reads TGCGCCAGCAGCCAAGATCTCGGGACAGGGGCCGAGACCCAGTACTTC.

In its sample, this clone was seen once. This chain connects TRBV7-2 to TRBJ2-3; tentatively, D is TRBD1 (5 bases). The V end lost 1 base, the J end lost 6 bases, and 5 bases lay between the germline ends. The CDR3 is 12 residues long. Per the germline V gene, CDR1 is SGHTA and CDR2 is FQGNSA. CDR3 in DNA: TGTGCCAGCAGCTTAGAGGGGGATACGCAGTATTTT. Protein: CASSLEGDTQYF.

V is TRBV30 and J is TRBJ1-1; D gene ambiguous. Germline CDR1 GTSNPN, CDR2 SVGIG (reference sequence). This CDR3 is built from 16 residues. V lost 2 bases to trimming and J lost 0 bases, with 16 bases between them. The CDR3, as DNA: TGTGCCTGGAGTCAACCCGGGAGCCGGATGAACACTGAAGCTTTCTTT. Amino acids: CAWSQPGSRMNTEAFF.

This chain connects TRBV5-5 to TRBJ2-3, with D tentatively TRBD1 (7 bases). Trimming removed 7 bases at V and 1 base at J, with 13 bases between. Germline V CDR1 and CDR2: SGHKS, YYEKEE (reference sequence). CDR3 length equals 14 residues. The CDR3 is CASLQGGRTDTQYF. The CDR3 DNA is TGTGCCAGCCTCCAGGGGGGCCGCACAGATACGCAGTATTTT.

J is TRBJ1-2 and V is TRBV28; TRBD1 is a possible D gene (5 bases). Germline CDR1 MDHEN, CDR2 SYDVKM. With 6 bases removed from V and 5 bases from J, the gap between germline ends came to 16 bases. This CDR3 has 14 amino acids. The CDR3 reads CASSPGGDSYGYTF. In DNA form, the CDR3 reads TGTGCCAGCAGCCCCGGGGGAGACTCGTATGGCTACACCTTC.

The chain uses TRBV28 and TRBJ1-2, with TRBD1 identical over 8 bases. The junction had 2 bases not matched to a gene; V was cut back by 6 bases and J by 2 bases. This CDR3 has 13 residues. Germline loops: CDR1 MDHEN, CDR2 SYDVKM. The DNA for the CDR3 is TGTGCCAGCAGCAGGGGGCTGAACTATGGCTACACCTTC. It codes for CASSRGLNYGYTF.

CDR3 amino acids: CASSYRVLGNQPQHF. The CDR3 region has the DNA TGTGCCAGCAGTTACAGGGTCTTGGGCAATCAGCCCCAGCATTTT. The chain uses TRBV2 and TRBJ1-5; the D gene is possibly TRBD1 (6 bases). The V end lost 5 bases, the J end lost 2 bases, and 13 bases lay between the germline ends. The CDR3 contains 15 residues. Germline CDR1 is SNHLY and CDR2 is FYNNEI.

The V gene is TRBV4-1, the J gene TRBJ2-3; D gene ambiguous. Germline V gives CDR1 MGHRA, CDR2 YSYEKL. V lost 1 base to trimming and J lost 3 bases, with 11 bases between them. There are 15 residues in the CDR3. CDR3 nucleotides: TGCGCCAGCAGCCAAGTATCAGGTCGAACAGATACGCAGTATTTT. This codes for CASSQVSGRTDTQYF.

This sequence joins TRBV19 and TRBJ1-4; D gene ambiguous. V lost 5 bases and J 4 bases, leaving 17 bases between the germline ends. CDR1 and CDR2 from the germline V gene are LNHDA and SQIVND (reference sequence). CDR3 length: 16 amino acids. The CDR3 nucleotides are TGTGCCAGTAGTTCCCCGGGAGGCCGCGGTAATGAAAAACTGTTTTTT. It yields the protein CASSSPGGRGNEKLFF. Complete variable domain (other parts from reference TRBV19 and TRBJ1-4): DGGITQSPKYLFRKEGQNVTLSCEQNLNHDAMYWYRQDPGQGLRLIYYSQIVNDFQKGDIAEGYSVSREKKESFPLTVTSAQKNPTAFYLCASSSPGGRGNEKLFFGSGTQLSVL.

V usage is TRBV6-1 and J usage is TRBJ2-7; possibly TRBD2 for D (5 bases). This CDR3 region has 16 residues. Trimming cost V 4 bases and J 0 bases, with 16 bases left between them. Germline CDR1 is MNHNS and CDR2 is SASEGT. Here the CDR3 DNA reads TGTGCCAGCAGTGGGGTCCGGACGGGGAGCTCCTACGAGCAGTACTTC. This sequence encodes CASSGVRTGSSYEQYF.

V is TRBV5-1 and J is TRBJ1-2; D perhaps matches TRBD1 (6 bases). This CDR3 is 12 amino acids long. Germline V gene sequence: CDR1 SGHRS, CDR2 YFSETQ. Trimming stripped 3 bases from V and 8 bases from J, with 11 bases between. CDR3 protein: CASSSNREGYTF. CDR3 DNA sequence: TGCGCCAGCAGCTCTAACAGGGAAGGCTACACCTTC.

The genes are TRBV13 and TRBJ2-7, with 7 positions matching TRBD2. This CDR3 contains 16 residues. The V segment lost 1 base and the J segment 4 bases; nucleotides outside the gene matches: 10. Germline V lookup: CDR1 PRHDT, CDR2 FYEKMQ (reference sequence). The CDR3 DNA is TGTGCCAGCAGCTTAGACGGCGCGGGAGCGGTGTACGAGCAGTACTTC. It codes for CASSLDGAGAVYEQYF.

V gene TRBV19 combines with J gene TRBJ2-7; 10 positions agree with TRBD2. Germline lookup yields CDR1 LNHDA and CDR2 SQIVND (reference sequence). The CDR3 is made up of 15 amino acids. Trimming at V came to 9 bases and at J to 1 base, leaving 9 bases not matched to a gene. The CDR3 DNA is TGTGCCAGCAGTCCCTTAGCGGGAGGTTCCTACGAGCAGTACTTC. Translating it yields CASSPLAGGSYEQYF.

This clone was recorded only once. This rearrangement joins TRBV10-2 to TRBJ1-6; the D is unclear. Looked up from germline, CDR1 is WSHSY and CDR2 is SAAADI. The CDR3 totals 14 residues. Trimming removed 6 bases at V and 7 bases at J, with 13 bases between. The chain's CDR3 is CASRETVVNSPLHF. CDR3 sequence (DNA): TGCGCCAGCAGGGAAACAGTGGTAAATTCACCCCTCCACTTT.

The CDR3 here is CAWVPNLAGGHYGYTF. Written as DNA, the CDR3 is TGTGCCTGGGTTCCTAATCTGGCGGGTGGCCACTATGGCTACACCTTC. The chain links TRBV30 to TRBJ1-2; D unresolved. CDR1 is GTSNPN and CDR2 is SVGIG in the germline V gene (reference sequence). This CDR3 comprises 16 residues. V shed 5 bases and J shed 3 bases, with 22 bases lying between them.

The chain joins TRBV5-1 to TRBJ2-3; 11 bases agree with TRBD2. The CDR3 totals 17 residues. The J segment lost 3 bases and the V segment lost 3 bases, leaving 9 bases of the junction unmatched. Germline values: CDR1 SGHRS, CDR2 YFSETQ. CDR3 region: CASSWGSSGGPTDTQYF. The CDR3 DNA follows: TGCGCCAGCAGCTGGGGCTCTAGCGGGGGGCCTACAGATACGCAGTATTTT.

This chain joins TRBV5-5 and TRBJ1-1; 8 bases fit TRBD1. Trimming removed 4 bases from V and 4 bases from J; junction bases left unmatched: 12. Looked up from germline, CDR1 is SGHKS and CDR2 is YYEKEE (reference sequence). The length of the CDR3 is 16 residues. The chain's CDR3 is CASSASTDRGRTEAFF. The CDR3 DNA follows: TGTGCCAGCAGCGCCTCAACAGACAGGGGCCGCACTGAAGCTTTCTTT. The full variable domain, rest sourced from reference TRBV5-5 and TRBJ1-1, is DAGVTQSPTHLIKTRGQQVTLRCSPISGHKSVSWYQQVLGQGPQFIFQYYEKEERGRGNFPDRFSARQFPNYSSELNVNALLLGDSALYLCASSASTDRGRTEAFFGQGTRLTVV.

DNA for the CDR3: TGTGCCTCAGGTAGGGAGGTAATTGAGCAGTACTTC. Translation: CASGREVIEQYF. The V call is TRBV2, the J call TRBJ2-7; the D gene is possibly TRBD2 (6 bases). The CDR3 extends over 12 amino acids. V lost 11 bases to trimming and J lost 7 bases, with 18 bases between them. The germline V gene has CDR1 SNHLY and CDR2 FYNNEI.

The J gene is TRBJ1-2, the V gene TRBV2; possible D gene TRBD1, 6 bases. Trimming took off 7 bases at V and 5 bases at J, with 14 bases between the two ends. The germline CDR1 and CDR2 sequences are SNHLY and FYNNEI. The CDR3 loop spans 13 amino acids. CDR3 sequence: CASTKQGDYGYTF. The CDR3 DNA is TGTGCCAGCACCAAACAGGGAGATTATGGCTACACCTTC.

V gene TRBV7-9 combines with J gene TRBJ1-5; D gene unclear. The V end was cut by 1 base, the J end by 6 bases, with 10 bases between. CDR3 length: 14 amino acids. Germline assignment: CDR1 SEHNR and CDR2 FQNEAQ (reference sequence). The CDR3 DNA reads TGTGCCAGCAGCTTAGACCCCGCGGGTCAGCCCCAGCATTTT. It specifies CASSLDPAGQPQHF.

V usage is TRBV27 and J usage is TRBJ2-7, with 10 bases aligning to TRBD1. The CDR3 sequence is 14 residues long. The V and J ends lost 3 bases and 5 bases, in that order; junction bases with no gene match: 4. Per the germline V gene, CDR1 is MNHEY and CDR2 is SMNVEV (reference sequence). Here the CDR3 reads CASSFRDRGHEQYF. In nucleotides, the CDR3 is TGTGCCAGCAGTTTCCGGGACAGGGGCCACGAGCAGTACTTC.

This clone was counted a single time. The genes are TRBV6-2 or TRBV6-3 and TRBJ2-3; 7 bases are shared with TRBD2. Germline trimming cut 0 bases from V and 0 bases from J; bases unmatched to any gene: 0. This CDR3 comprises 15 residues. Germline V gene sequence: CDR1 MNHEY, CDR2 SVGEGT. The DNA of the CDR3 is TGTGCCAGCAGTTACTCTAGCGGGAGCACAGATACGCAGTATTTT. Its protein product is CASSYSSGSTDTQYF.

This rearrangement joins TRBV9 to TRBJ2-7, with TRBD1 identical over 7 bases. V was pared by 4 bases and J by 2 bases, with 12 bases of the junction left unmatched. CDR1 is SGDLS and CDR2 is YYNGEE in the germline V gene. This CDR3 comprises 16 residues. CDR3 sequence: CASSTKGATTPYEQYF. The DNA of the CDR3 is TGTGCCAGCAGCACAAAGGGGGCGACCACTCCCTACGAGCAGTACTTC. Looking up the rest from reference TRBV9 and TRBJ2-7 gives the full variable domain: DSGVTQTPKHLITATGQRVTLRCSPRSGDLSVYWYQQSLDQGLQFLIQYYNGEERAKGNILERFSAQQFPDLHSELNLSSLELGDSALYFCASSTKGATTPYEQYFGPGTRLTVT.

The chain employs TRBV29-1 and TRBJ2-1, with TRBD2 matching over 12 bases. The V gene end was trimmed by 1 base and the J gene end by 8 bases; junction bases not matched to a gene: 9. This CDR3 region has 16 residues. The germline CDR1 and CDR2 sequences are SQVTM and ANQGSEA. This CDR3 is CSVEATSGSRLDEQFF. The CDR3 nucleotides read TGCAGCGTTGAAGCGACTAGCGGGAGTCGGTTGGATGAGCAGTTCTTC.

This clone was detected only a few times. The chain joins TRBV19 to TRBJ1-2; D not resolved. V was trimmed by 4 bases and J by 8 bases, leaving 17 bases between them. The germline V gene encodes CDR1 LNHDA and CDR2 SQIVND (reference sequence). The CDR3 has 14 amino acids. As DNA, the CDR3 is TGTGCCAGTAGTACTCTCGAGGTTCGCGGCGGCTACACCTTC. Its protein is CASSTLEVRGGYTF.

This clone has only one observation. This sequence joins TRBV7-9 and TRBJ1-1; D call uncertain. Germline V lookup: CDR1 SEHNR, CDR2 FQNEAQ (reference sequence). The CDR3 covers 14 residues. The ends were cut back, 6 bases at V and 1 base at J, with 12 bases in the middle. The CDR3, as DNA: TGTGCCAGCAGTTGGCAGGCCCCGAACACTGAAGCTTTCTTT. This codes for CASSWQAPNTEAFF.

V usage is TRBV3-1 (or the pseudogene TRBV3-2) and J usage is TRBJ1-3; unclear D gene. CDR1 and CDR2 (germline): LGHDT, YNNKEL (reference sequence). This CDR3 spans 14 amino acids. Trimming shortened V by 4 bases and J by 4 bases, and 11 bases separated the two germline ends. The CDR3 sequence is CASSRGVSGNTIYF. Written as DNA, the CDR3 is TGTGCCAGCAGCCGAGGCGTGTCGGGAAACACCATATATTTT.

Worth noting for this clone: The sample carries other DNA sequences with the same CDR3. V gene TRBV10-3 combines with J gene TRBJ2-1, with D hard to call. Trimming left V 4 bases short and J 7 bases short, with 5 bases between. This CDR3 is 11 amino acids long. From germline, CDR1 is ENHRY and CDR2 SYGVKD. The CDR3 DNA reads as TGTGCCATCAGTGCGGGTAATGAGCAGTTCTTC. This translates into CAISAGNEQFF.